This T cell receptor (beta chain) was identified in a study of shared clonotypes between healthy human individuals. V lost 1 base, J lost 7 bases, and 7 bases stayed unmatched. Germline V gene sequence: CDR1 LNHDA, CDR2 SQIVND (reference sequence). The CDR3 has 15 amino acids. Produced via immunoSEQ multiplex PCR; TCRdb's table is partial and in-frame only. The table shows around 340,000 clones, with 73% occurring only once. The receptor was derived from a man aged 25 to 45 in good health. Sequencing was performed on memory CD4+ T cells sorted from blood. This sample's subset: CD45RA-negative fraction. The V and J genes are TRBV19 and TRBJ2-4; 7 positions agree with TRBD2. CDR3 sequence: CASSIGGTNLNIQYF. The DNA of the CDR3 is TGTGCCAGTAGTATAGGTGGGACTAACCTGAACATTCAGTACTTC.